Below are 16 T cell receptor beta chains sequenced from a single sample in a study of CD8 T cells in ankylosing spondylitis. One entry per CDR3 protein, called by TCRdb with MiXCR from the 5' RACE reads. The sample carries about 350,000 distinct CDR3 sequences, approximately 22% recorded once. Sequencing was done on a sample of blood, either unsorted or a sorted T cell fraction (not recorded which). These receptors were obtained from a male donor with ankylosing spondylitis or in good health (not recorded which).

In this sample, this clonotype turned up a few times. The chain has TRBV5-6 and TRBJ2-3, with 11 bases aligning to TRBD2. Germline V gene data show CDR1 as SGHDT and CDR2 as YYEEEE. The CDR3 length is 18 residues. J lost 5 bases, V lost 4 bases, and 15 bases had no gene match. The CDR3 region has the DNA TGTGCCAGCAGCCGTGGGCTAGCGGGGGGCCTAGGCAGAGATACGCAGTATTTT. Its protein is CASSRGLAGGLGRDTQYF.

As regards this clonotype: Here the CDR3 omits its conserved ending phenylalanine or tryptophan, so a read error is the likely source. The chain carries TRBV12-3 or TRBV12-4 and TRBJ2-2, with TRBD2 matching over 10 bases. V trimming: 7 bases; J trimming: 8 bases; junction bases outside the gene matches: 13. CDR3 length equals 16 residues. In DNA form, the CDR3 reads TGTGCCAGCACTTTTGCCAGCGGGGGGGTTCATGGGGAGCTGTTTTCT. As protein: CASTFASGGVHGELFS.

The rearrangement uses TRBV5-6 and TRBJ2-7; D is undetermined. This CDR3 has 14 amino acids. The V end was cut by 0 bases, the J end by 6 bases, with 13 bases between. CDR1 is SGHDT, CDR2 YYEEEE, per germline. This CDR3 is CASSLGAVTSEQYF. The CDR3, as DNA: TGTGCCAGCAGCTTGGGGGCAGTGACCTCCGAGCAGTACTTC. The full variable domain, in which reference TRBV5-6 and TRBJ2-7 provide the parts outside the CDR3, is DAGVTQSPTHLIKTRGQQVTLRCSPKSGHDTVSWYQQALGQGPQFIFQYYEEEERQRGNFPDRFSGHQFPNYSSELNVNALLLGDSALYLCASSLGAVTSEQYFGPGTRLTVT.

The chain joins TRBV27 to TRBJ2-5; the D is unclear. This CDR3 is 12 amino acids long. V was pared by 8 bases and J by 4 bases, with 11 bases between. Germline V CDR1 and CDR2: MNHEY, SMNVEV (reference sequence). CDR3 residues: CASGILAETQYF. The DNA for the CDR3 is TGTGCCAGCGGTATTTTGGCAGAGACCCAGTACTTC.

This clonotype came up a few times. This sequence joins TRBV5-1 and TRBJ1-1; D perhaps matches TRBD1 (5 bases). The CDR3 is 13 residues long. Germline V gene data show CDR1 as SGHRS and CDR2 as YFSETQ. Trimming stripped 5 bases from V and 9 bases from J, with 17 bases between. The chain's CDR3 is CASRQTGGEKAFF. The CDR3 nucleotides are TGCGCCAGCAGGCAAACAGGCGGCGAAAAAGCTTTCTTT.

This clonotype was counted ten times or more. The chain is built from TRBV12-3 or TRBV12-4 and TRBJ2-3, with D hard to call. This CDR3 contains 16 residues. Trimming took 0 bases from V and 4 from J, leaving 14 bases between them. The CDR3 DNA is TGTGCCAGCAGTTTAGCTCCGCCTCGGGTGGCAGATACGCAGTATTTT. Residues: CASSLAPPRVADTQYF.

This clonotype has only a few counts. The chain carries TRBV12-3 or TRBV12-4 and TRBJ1-1; D call uncertain. This CDR3 has 15 residues. Trimming stripped 5 bases from V and 1 base from J, with 14 bases between. Here the CDR3 reads CASSTTEPANTEAFF. The CDR3 nucleotides read TGTGCCAGCAGTACCACGGAGCCGGCGAACACTGAAGCTTTCTTT.

The chain combines TRBV3-1 with TRBJ2-7; D gene ambiguous. Per the germline V gene, CDR1 is LGHDT and CDR2 is YNNKEL (reference sequence). The CDR3 loop spans 13 amino acids. Between the trimmed V and J ends, which lost 2 bases and 6 bases, there was a span of 11 bases. The CDR3 bases are TGTGCCAGCAGCCAAAAATGGTGGATCGAGCAGTACTTC. This gives the protein CASSQKWWIEQYF.

This rearrangement joins TRBV29-1 to TRBJ1-1; D possibly corresponds to TRBD1 (5 bases). The germline CDR1 and CDR2 sequences are SQVTM and ANQGSEA. The CDR3 has 13 amino acids. Trimming removed 0 bases from V and 4 bases from J, with 9 bases in between. CDR3 in amino acids: CSVEERRGTEAFF. The CDR3 nucleotides are TGCAGCGTTGAAGAAAGGAGGGGCACTGAAGCTTTCTTT.

In the case of this clonotype: At one boundary the junction diverges from the germline segment, which might be a read error. The V call is TRBV7-3, the J call TRBJ2-3, with D unresolved. Germline V gives CDR1 SGHTA, CDR2 FQGTGA. The CDR3 is 12 residues long. The DNA for the CDR3 is TGTACCAGCAGCCTCGGTCTAGATACGCAGTATTTT. Protein: CTSSLGLDTQYF.

This clonotype has just a few counts. The rearrangement joins TRBV12-3 or TRBV12-4 to TRBJ2-2; a weak D match, TRBD2 (6 bases). This CDR3 region has 16 residues. The V gene lost 1 base and the J gene lost 4 bases, with 13 bases spanning the gap. The CDR3 nucleotides are TGTGCCAGCAGTTTAGGGGCCTCGGAGGGCACCGGGGAGCTGTTTTTT. Its translation is CASSLGASEGTGELFF.

The rearrangement uses TRBV27 and TRBJ2-7; 7 bases map to TRBD2. This CDR3 region has 14 residues. CDR1 is MNHEY and CDR2 is SMNVEV in the germline V gene (reference sequence). The ends lost 3 bases at V and 3 bases at J; junction bases unmatched: 5. In DNA form, the CDR3 reads TGTGCCAGCAGTTTTGCGGGAGAGAACTACGAGCAGTACTTC. This codes for CASSFAGENYEQYF.

In its sample, this clonotype was seen a few times. In DNA, the CDR3 is TGCAGCGTTGACTTGACAGGGGATGGGACAGATACGCAGTATTTT. It yields the protein CSVDLTGDGTDTQYF. The chain uses TRBV29-1 and TRBJ2-3, with 8 bases aligning to TRBD1. Losses at the gene ends were 3 bases for V and 3 bases for J; bases not matched to a gene: 8. This CDR3 is built from 15 residues. CDR1 and CDR2 (germline): SQVTM, ANQGSEA.

This clonotype has a handful of counts. The rearrangement uses TRBV19 and TRBJ2-7; D tentatively reads TRBD1 or TRBD2 (5 bases each). From germline, CDR1 is LNHDA and CDR2 SQIVND (reference sequence). The CDR3 loop spans 15 amino acids. Between the trimmed V and J ends, which lost 4 bases and 2 bases, there was a span of 15 bases. For the CDR3, the DNA is TGTGCCAGTAGTACAACCGGGGACGGGACCTACGAGCAGTACTTC. Protein: CASSTTGDGTYEQYF.

The genes are TRBV12-3 or TRBV12-4 and TRBJ2-5; 14 bases line up with TRBD2. The CDR3 loop spans 20 amino acids. V lost 4 bases and J lost 5; bases outside the gene matches: 18. The CDR3 nucleotides are TGTGCCAGCAGTTCGCCCACCCGACTAGCGGGGGGGGAAATTGGGGAGACCCAGTACTTC. As protein: CASSSPTRLAGGEIGETQYF.

This clonotype was picked up a small number of times. This rearrangement joins TRBV7-9 to TRBJ2-5; D unresolved. V shed 3 bases and J shed 4 bases, with 9 bases lying between them. CDR1 is SEHNR and CDR2 is FQNEAQ in the germline V gene (reference sequence). The CDR3 totals 13 residues. CDR3 nucleotide sequence: TGTGCCAGCAGCTTGGGTTCGGTAGAGACCCAGTACTTC. Its translation: CASSLGSVETQYF.